Below, 3 T cell receptor beta chains from the same sample are listed, as sequenced in a study of blood T cells in healthy people across ages. PCR was performed a second time for about 7 to 12 cycles using a sample-barcoded 5' primer and a J-beta primer mix. Each CDR3 protein gets one entry after TCRdb re-called the 5' RACE reads with MiXCR. The sample lists around 800,000 distinct CDR3 sequences; around 62% were seen once. Sequencing was performed on blood. Receptors originate from a man aged 25-40 years in good health.

V is TRBV2 and J is TRBJ2-4; the match to TRBD1 covers 7 bases. The J call may not be correct, given that the DNA end is closer to TRBJ2-7. This CDR3 has 14 amino acids. Germline V lookup: CDR1 SNHLY, CDR2 FYNNEI. As DNA, the CDR3 is TGTGCCAGCAGTGATTGGGACAGACACTACGAGCAGTACTTC. Translating it yields CASSDWDRHYEQYF.

The CDR3 loop is CASSSRTSGLETQYF. In DNA, the CDR3 is TGTGCCAGCAGCAGCAGGACTAGCGGACTAGAGACCCAGTACTTC. The chain uses TRBV7-8 and TRBJ2-5; TRBD2 matches at 10 bases. Germline assignment: CDR1 SGHVS and CDR2 FQNEAQ. The CDR3 length is 15 residues. Unmatched junction bases numbered 7, after V lost 5 bases and J lost 4 bases.

The rearrangement links TRBV29-1 to TRBJ2-7; either TRBD1 or TRBD2 may fit D (7 bases each). This CDR3 has 15 residues. Trimming left V 6 bases short and J 2 bases short, with 20 bases between. The germline V gene encodes CDR1 SQVTM and CDR2 ANQGSEA. The CDR3 nucleotides are TGCAGCGTCGAGGAGCGGGACAGTTTTACCTACGAGCAGTACTTC. It specifies CSVEERDSFTYEQYF.